These 16 T cell receptor beta chains originate from one sample sequenced in a study of metastatic and nonmetastatic thyroid tumors (dated by TCRdb to 2019 to 2021). Libraries were built with PCR. The listed sequencing device is Illumina HiSeq 4000. Using fastp at Q25 and MiXCR, TCRdb reprocessed the public reads and kept productive beta chains. This sample holds approximately 16,000 clones; about 28% were observed only once. Of the sample, about 10% falls within the top ten clones. No treatment had been received by any patient before thyroid surgery. The sequencing sample was made of blood. Receptors were obtained from a female donor with papillary thyroid cancer or a benign thyroid nodule (not recorded which). Some clones in this sample may be carry-over from other donors' samples.

This clone showed up many times. A clone one base away is much larger, so this may be a read error. The chain is built from TRBV18 and TRBJ2-2, with TRBD1 identical over 10 bases. With 4 bases clipped from V and 4 bases from J, the junction kept 3 bases outside the gene matches. CDR1 KGHSH and CDR2 LQKENI come from the germline V gene. The CDR3 has 15 amino acids. CDR3 region: CASSRGTGATGELFF. The CDR3 DNA follows: TGTGCCAGCTCACGTGGGACAGGGGCCACCGGGGAGCTGTTTTTT.

This chain joins TRBV4-2 and TRBJ1-5, with D possibly being TRBD1 (5 bases). V lost 4 bases to trimming and J lost 4 bases, with 11 bases between them. The CDR3 consists of 14 residues. Per the germline V gene, CDR1 is LGHNA and CDR2 is YNFKEQ. The CDR3 loop reads CASSLGTDNQPQHF. The DNA of the CDR3 is TGTGCCAGCAGCCTTGGGACTGATAATCAGCCCCAGCATTTT.

This clone was observed many times. The chain combines TRBV11-2 with TRBJ2-1; tentative D call: TRBD1 (6 bases). This CDR3 has 16 amino acids. Germline values: CDR1 SGHAT, CDR2 FQNNGV. The V end was cut by 6 bases, the J end by 4 bases, with 19 bases between. CDR3 bases: TGTGCCAGCAGTTCATTCCAGGGGATTATATACAATGAGCAGTTCTTC. This codes for CASSSFQGIIYNEQFF.

The chain has TRBV2 and TRBJ1-1; D gene ambiguous. CDR1 and CDR2 from the germline V gene are SNHLY and FYNNEI. Trimming stripped 0 bases from V and 7 bases from J, with 15 bases between. The CDR3 extends over 15 amino acids. CDR3 sequence reads: CASSEALGPTFEAFF. DNA for the CDR3: TGTGCCAGCAGTGAAGCCCTAGGACCGACCTTTGAAGCTTTCTTT. Together with reference TRBV2 and TRBJ1-1, the CDR3 gives the full variable domain: EPEVTQTPSHQVTQMGQEVILRCVPISNHLYFYWYRQILGQKVEFLVSFYNNEISEKSEIFDDQFSVERPDGSNFTLKIRSTKLEDSAMYFCASSEALGPTFEAFFGQGTRLTVV.

This clone has only a few counts. V gene TRBV2 combines with J gene TRBJ1-3; 7 bases match TRBD1. V was clipped by 6 bases and J by 2 bases; unmatched bases: 4. Germline CDR1 is SNHLY and CDR2 is FYNNEI. This CDR3 is built from 14 residues. This CDR3 reads CASRKQGPGNTIYF. The CDR3 nucleotides are TGTGCCAGCAGGAAACAGGGGCCTGGAAACACCATATATTTT.

This clone was observed at least ten times. The chain links TRBV3-1 to TRBJ1-5, with D hard to call. The CDR3 loop spans 12 amino acids. Germline V CDR1 and CDR2: LGHDT, YNNKEL (reference sequence). V lost 3 bases to trimming and J lost 4 bases, with 4 bases between them. The CDR3 nucleotides are TGTGCCAGCAGCCAGCAAAATCAGCCCCAGCATTTT. This encodes CASSQQNQPQHF.

This clone was seen many times. This chain connects TRBV30 to TRBJ2-5; D might be TRBD2 (6 bases). Germline V CDR1 and CDR2: GTSNPN, SVGIG (reference sequence). The CDR3 covers 13 residues. V gave up 2 bases and J gave up 1 base, with 8 bases separating them. The CDR3 sequence: CAWSLGGQETQYF. As DNA, the CDR3 is TGTGCCTGGAGTTTGGGGGGCCAAGAGACCCAGTACTTC.

By share of the sample, this clone is medium-sized. Within the sample, other DNA sequences also encode this same CDR3. CDR3 amino acids: CASSPEQGSSNEQFF. The CDR3 bases are TGTGCCAGCTCACCGGAACAGGGTAGCAGCAATGAGCAGTTCTTC. The chain combines TRBV18 with TRBJ2-1; a weak D match, TRBD1 (6 bases). Germline assignment: CDR1 KGHSH and CDR2 LQKENI. The V and J ends lost 3 bases and 6 bases respectively, with 15 bases between them. The CDR3 covers 15 residues.

Judged by abundance, this clone is medium-sized. This rearrangement joins TRBV19 to TRBJ2-3; D perhaps matches TRBD1 (6 bases). Between the trimmed V and J ends, which lost 5 bases and 3 bases, there was a span of 9 bases. The CDR3 is 13 amino acids. Germline V gives CDR1 LNHDA, CDR2 SQIVND (reference sequence). The CDR3 nucleotides are TGTGCCAGTAGTTCACAGGGAACAGATACGCAGTATTTT. This codes for CASSSQGTDTQYF. Full variable domain (remainder filled in from reference TRBV19 and TRBJ2-3): DGGITQSPKYLFRKEGQNVTLSCEQNLNHDAMYWYRQDPGQGLRLIYYSQIVNDFQKGDIAEGYSVSREKKESFPLTVTSAQKNPTAFYLCASSSQGTDTQYFGPGTRLTVL.

This clone is labeled as medium-sized. This chain uses TRBV6-1 with TRBJ1-1; no firm D call. Germline lookup yields CDR1 MNHNS and CDR2 SASEGT. V was clipped by 5 bases and J by 5 bases, with 9 bases between them. The CDR3 has 12 amino acids. The CDR3 DNA sequence: TGTGCCAGCAGTTATGTGTTGACTGAAGCTTTCTTT. This encodes CASSYVLTEAFF.

Sample share makes this clone medium-sized. The rearrangement links TRBV30 to TRBJ2-7, with D uncertain. Germline V gives CDR1 GTSNPN, CDR2 SVGIG (reference sequence). The CDR3 consists of 15 residues. V dropped 5 bases and J dropped 5 bases, with 22 bases sitting between them. The CDR3 nucleotides read TGTGCCTGGTCTCGGCATACCCGACTTGAGGACGAGCAGTACTTC. Its translation: CAWSRHTRLEDEQYF.

The rearrangement links TRBV4-2 to TRBJ2-2, with D uncertain. Germline CDR1 reads LGHNA; CDR2 reads YNFKEQ. The CDR3 length is 12 residues. The ends were cut back, 3 bases at V and 4 bases at J, with 3 bases in the middle. The DNA for the CDR3 is TGTGCCAGCAGCCAGCCCACCGGGGAGCTGTTTTTT. Translation gives CASSQPTGELFF.

This sequence joins TRBV24-1 and TRBJ2-7, with unresolved D. The germline gives CDR1 KGHDR, CDR2 SFDVKD. The CDR3 runs to 12 residues. Deletions cut 10 bases from V and 10 bases from J, with 19 bases between. CDR3 DNA sequence: TGTGCCACTTCGGGCCGCTCCTACGGCCAGTACTTC. This encodes CATSGRSYGQYF.

Points on this clone: The germline gene is not matched at one end of the junction; a read error may be the cause. The rearrangement uses TRBV7-9 and TRBJ1-6; D is unresolved. Germline CDR1 reads SEHNR; CDR2 reads FQNEAQ (reference sequence). The CDR3 is 14 amino acids. The chain's CDR3 is CARSFAGRDSALHF. The DNA of the CDR3 is TGTGCCAGAAGCTTCGCGGGTCGCGATTCAGCCCTCCACTTT. Supplemented by reference TRBV7-9 and TRBJ1-6, the full variable domain reads DTGVSQNPRHKITKRGQNVTFRCDPISEHNRLYWYRQTLGQGPEFLTYFQNEAQLEKSRLLSDRFSAERPKGSFSTLEIQRTEQGDSAMYLCARSFAGRDSALHFGNGTRLTVT.

In its sample, this clone was seen a few times. The chain recombines TRBV6-1 with TRBJ1-2; D gene unclear. The CDR3 runs to 13 residues. CDR1 is MNHNS and CDR2 is SASEGT in the germline V gene. The V and J ends lost 6 bases and 0 bases respectively, with 8 bases between them. The CDR3 spells CASSLAANYGYTF. CDR3 bases: TGTGCCAGCAGCCTCGCCGCTAACTATGGCTACACCTTC.

There are many counts of this clone. This sequence joins TRBV30 and TRBJ1-4; no clear D. The CDR3 is 11 residues long. Germline V gene data show CDR1 as GTSNPN and CDR2 as SVGIG (reference sequence). V gave up 7 bases and J gave up 7 bases, with 10 bases separating them. CDR3 nucleotide sequence: TGTGCCTCCTCCTCGGCTGAAAAACTGTTTTTT. This gives the protein CASSSAEKLFF.